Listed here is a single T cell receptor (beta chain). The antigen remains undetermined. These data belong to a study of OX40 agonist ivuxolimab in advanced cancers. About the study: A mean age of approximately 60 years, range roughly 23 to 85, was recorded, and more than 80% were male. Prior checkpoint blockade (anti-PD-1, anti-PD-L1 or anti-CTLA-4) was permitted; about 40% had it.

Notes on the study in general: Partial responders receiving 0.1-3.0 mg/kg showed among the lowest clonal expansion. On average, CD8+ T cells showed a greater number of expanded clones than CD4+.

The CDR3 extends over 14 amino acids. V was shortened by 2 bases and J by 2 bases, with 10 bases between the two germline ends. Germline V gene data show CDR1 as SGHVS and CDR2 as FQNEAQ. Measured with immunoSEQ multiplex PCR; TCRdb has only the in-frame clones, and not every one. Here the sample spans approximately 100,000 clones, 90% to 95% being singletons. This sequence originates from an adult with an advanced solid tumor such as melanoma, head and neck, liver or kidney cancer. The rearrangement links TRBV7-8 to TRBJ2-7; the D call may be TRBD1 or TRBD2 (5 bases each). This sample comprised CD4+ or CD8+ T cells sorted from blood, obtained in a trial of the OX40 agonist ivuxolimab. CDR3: CASSLRDATYEQYF. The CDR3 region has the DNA TGTGCCAGCAGCTTAAGGGACGCTACCTACGAGCAGTACTTC.